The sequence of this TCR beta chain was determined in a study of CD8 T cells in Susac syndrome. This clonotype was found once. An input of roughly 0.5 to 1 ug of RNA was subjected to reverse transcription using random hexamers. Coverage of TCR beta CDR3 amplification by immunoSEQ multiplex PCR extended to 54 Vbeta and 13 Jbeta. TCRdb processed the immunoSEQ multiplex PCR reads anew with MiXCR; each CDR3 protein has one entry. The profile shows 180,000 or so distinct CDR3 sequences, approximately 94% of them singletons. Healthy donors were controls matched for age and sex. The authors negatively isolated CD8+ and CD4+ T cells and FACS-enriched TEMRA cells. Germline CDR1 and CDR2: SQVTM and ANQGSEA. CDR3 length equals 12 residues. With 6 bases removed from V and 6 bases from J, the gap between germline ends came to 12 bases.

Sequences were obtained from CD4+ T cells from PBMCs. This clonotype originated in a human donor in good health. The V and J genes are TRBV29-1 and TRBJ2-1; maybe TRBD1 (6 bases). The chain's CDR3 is CSVLTGFNEQFF. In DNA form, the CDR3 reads TGCAGCGTGTTGACAGGATTCAATGAGCAGTTCTTC.